This T cell receptor beta chain came from a study of blood T cell repertoires in COVID-19. At the level of the study: The United States, Italy and Spain supplied acute and convalescent COVID-19 samples. From T cells, B-cell-depleted T cells, or PBMCs came the material, which was cDNA or gDNA.

Authors' processing steps: Reference gene primer amplification yielded estimated nucleated cell counts. Sequenced by immunoSEQ multiplex PCR; TCRdb stores in-frame clones only, minus some. V, J and clone size derive from that table, while D and trimming were established from the DNA sequence. This table holds 190,000 or so clones, around 78% found once. The germline V gene encodes CDR1 MNHEY and CDR2 SMNVEV (reference sequence). V was clipped by 2 bases and J by 4 bases, with 9 bases between them. The CDR3 spans 14 residues. The source of this sequence is an elderly woman with active or convalescent COVID-19. Source material: peripheral blood. The chain is built from TRBV27 and TRBJ2-1; D possibly corresponds to TRBD2 (6 bases). The CDR3 DNA is TGTGCCAGCAGTTTAGCGGGGTCTTACAATGAGCAGTTCTTC. It specifies CASSLAGSYNEQFF.